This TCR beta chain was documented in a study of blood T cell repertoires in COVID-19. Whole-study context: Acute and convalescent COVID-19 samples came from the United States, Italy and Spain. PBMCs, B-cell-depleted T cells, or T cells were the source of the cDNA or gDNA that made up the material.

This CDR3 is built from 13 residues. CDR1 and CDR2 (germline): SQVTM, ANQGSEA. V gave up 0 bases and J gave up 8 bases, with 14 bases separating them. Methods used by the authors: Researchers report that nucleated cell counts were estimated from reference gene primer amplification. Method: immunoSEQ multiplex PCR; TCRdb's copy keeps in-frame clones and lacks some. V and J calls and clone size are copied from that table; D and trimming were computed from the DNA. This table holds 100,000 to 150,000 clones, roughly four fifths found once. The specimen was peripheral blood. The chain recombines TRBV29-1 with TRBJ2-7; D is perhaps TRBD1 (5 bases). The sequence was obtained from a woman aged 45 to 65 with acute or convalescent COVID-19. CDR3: CSVEDQGMSKQYF. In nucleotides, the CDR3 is TGCAGCGTTGAAGATCAGGGTATGAGCAAGCAGTACTTC.